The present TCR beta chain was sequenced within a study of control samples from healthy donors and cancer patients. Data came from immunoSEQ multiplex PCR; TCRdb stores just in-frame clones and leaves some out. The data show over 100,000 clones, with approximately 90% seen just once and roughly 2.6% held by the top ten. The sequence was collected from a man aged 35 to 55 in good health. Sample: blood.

Here the CDR3 DNA reads TGTGCCATCAGTGAGAAGGGGGGAGACACCGGGGAGCTGTTTTTT. As protein: CAISEKGGDTGELFF. The chain recombines TRBV10-3 with TRBJ2-2; D tentatively fits TRBD1 or TRBD2 (6 bases each). Trimming took off 2 bases at V and 3 bases at J, with 10 bases between the two ends. Per germline, CDR1 ENHRY and CDR2 SYGVKD. The CDR3 has 15 residues.